The 18 T cell receptor beta chains listed next were all sequenced from one sample in a study of T-cell memory formation after mild COVID-19 listed by TCRdb under 2021. Receptor amplification or capture employed 5' RACE. Instrument on record: Illumina NovaSeq 6000. The raw public reads went through TCRdb reprocessing: fastp at Q25, MiXCR clone calling, in-frame beta chains kept. Every CDR3 protein is listed once, alongside the most common genes and DNA of its rows. This sample holds about 400,000 distinct CDR3 sequences; roughly 15% were observed only once. 20% to 25% of the sample is in the top ten clones. The sequencing input was PBMCs or a T cell subset sorted from them (not recorded which). The receptors shown here come from a man younger than 30 who had mild COVID-19 (a few samples of this study predate the infection). The sample titles of this study are shuffled in the database, so cell type and time point are left out; the donor was told from shared clones.

This clonotype was detected many times. J is TRBJ2-5 and V is TRBV18, with 7 positions matching TRBD2. V lost 3 bases and J lost 0; bases outside the gene matches: 10. The length of the CDR3 is 17 residues. The germline gives CDR1 KGHSH, CDR2 LQKENI. The CDR3 DNA sequence: TGTGCCAGCTCACCCCCGGGAGGTTCGGGCCACCAAGAGACCCAGTACTTC. As protein: CASSPPGGSGHQETQYF.

This clonotype has a count of ten or more. The chain employs TRBV7-2 and TRBJ2-3; TRBD2 matches 7 bases. The ends lost 2 bases at V and 0 bases at J; junction bases unmatched: 11. The CDR3 runs 18 residues. Germline V gives CDR1 SGHTA, CDR2 FQGNSA. The CDR3 DNA is TGTGCCAGCAGCTTAAGTCTAGCGGTTGGGGAAAGCACAGATACGCAGTATTTT. Protein: CASSLSLAVGESTDTQYF.

This clonotype was recorded at least ten times. The rearrangement uses TRBV7-6 and TRBJ2-3; TRBD1 or TRBD2 may be the D gene (5 bases each). The CDR3 runs to 15 residues. The V end lost 7 bases, the J end lost 0 bases, and 14 bases lay between the germline ends. CDR1 is SGHVS and CDR2 is FNYEAQ in the germline V gene. CDR3 loop: CASTNTGQSTDTQYF. The CDR3 DNA reads as TGTGCCAGCACCAACACGGGGCAGAGCACAGATACGCAGTATTTT. Using reference TRBV7-6 and TRBJ2-3 for the parts outside the CDR3, the full variable domain is GAGVSQSPRYKVTKRGQDVALRCDPISGHVSLYWYRQALGQGPEFLTYFNYEAQQDKSGLPNDRFSAERPEGSISTLTIQRTEQRDSAMYRCASTNTGQSTDTQYFGPGTRLTVL.

In its sample, this clonotype was seen a few times. CDR3 sequence: CATSDGRTANYGYTF. CDR3 in DNA: TGTGCCACCAGTGATGGGCGGACAGCTAACTATGGCTACACCTTC. J is TRBJ1-2 and V is TRBV24-1, with D perhaps matching TRBD1 (6 bases). Trimming pared 3 bases from V and 0 bases from J, leaving 10 bases between. This CDR3 contains 15 residues. Looked up from germline, CDR1 is KGHDR and CDR2 is SFDVKD.

This clonotype showed up just a few times. V and J are TRBV7-2 and TRBJ2-5, with 12 bases aligning to TRBD1. With V trimmed by 1 base and J by 4 bases, 4 bases remained unmatched. There are 16 residues in the CDR3. The germline V gene encodes CDR1 SGHTA and CDR2 FQGNSA. The CDR3 loop is CASSLGGTGGRETQYF. The CDR3 region has the DNA TGTGCCAGCAGCTTAGGCGGGACAGGGGGCCGAGAGACCCAGTACTTC. The full variable domain, with the rest looked up from reference TRBV7-2 and TRBJ2-5, is GAGVSQSPSNKVTEKGKDVELRCDPISGHTALYWYRQSLGQGLEFLIYFQGNSAPDKSGLPSDRFSAERTGGSVSTLTIQRTQQEDSAVYLCASSLGGTGGRETQYFGPGTRLLVL.

This clonotype was observed a few times. The V and J genes are TRBV15 and TRBJ1-6; a weak D match, TRBD1 (6 bases). Trimming shortened V by 3 bases and J by 10 bases, and 13 bases separated the two germline ends. The CDR3 is 14 amino acids. Germline V gives CDR1 LNHNV, CDR2 YYDKDF (reference sequence). Written as DNA, the CDR3 is TGTGCCACCAGCAGCTCTGGGGGCGGATCACCCCTCCACTTT. The encoded protein is CATSSSGGGSPLHF.

CDR3: CASAYAGTSGEQYF. The CDR3 nucleotides are TGTGCCAGCGCCTACGCCGGGACTAGCGGCGAGCAGTACTTC. The chain has TRBV12-3 or TRBV12-4 and TRBJ2-7; 11 nucleotides line up with TRBD2. The CDR3 is made up of 14 amino acids. V dropped 8 bases and J dropped 6; count of bases not matched to a gene: 9.

This clonotype was picked up many times. The genes are TRBV2 and TRBJ1-2; D unresolved. This CDR3 has 12 amino acids. Germline-derived CDR1 and CDR2 are SNHLY and FYNNEI. Trimming left V 7 bases short and J 4 bases short, with 10 bases between. DNA of the CDR3: TGTGCCAGCAAAAGGGATATCTATGGCTACACCTTC. Its translation is CASKRDIYGYTF.

The V gene is TRBV4-1, the J gene TRBJ1-4; TRBD1 matches at 7 bases. V shed 1 base and J 7 bases; nucleotides not matched to a gene: 9. The length of the CDR3 is 16 residues. From germline, CDR1 is MGHRA and CDR2 YSYEKL. This CDR3 is CASSQGEGAGGEKLFF. DNA for the CDR3: TGCGCCAGCAGCCAAGGGGAGGGCGCAGGGGGTGAAAAACTGTTTTTT.

The V gene is TRBV6-5, the J gene TRBJ2-3; TRBD2 matches at 12 bases. V lost 2 bases to trimming and J lost 2 bases; unmatched junction nucleotides: 8. Germline V gene sequence: CDR1 MNHEY, CDR2 SVGAGI. The CDR3 contains 18 residues. The CDR3 DNA sequence: TGTGCCAGCAGTTACAAGTGGACTAGCGGGACTTACACAGATACGCAGTATTTT. This gives the protein CASSYKWTSGTYTDTQYF.

The sample holds a few counts of this clonotype. The V gene is TRBV20-1, the J gene TRBJ1-2, with D possibly TRBD1 on 6 matching bases. Trimming stripped 1 base from V and 3 bases from J, with 15 bases between. CDR3 size: 15 residues. From germline, CDR1 is DFQATT and CDR2 SNEGSKA (reference sequence). CDR3 loop: CSARGLGAMDYGYTF. As DNA, the CDR3 is TGCAGTGCTAGAGGGTTGGGGGCCATGGACTATGGCTACACCTTC.

There are a few counts of this clonotype. V usage is TRBV12-3 or TRBV12-4 and J usage is TRBJ2-3; a possible D gene is TRBD1 (6 bases). Trimming left V 5 bases short and J 0 bases short, with 12 bases between. The CDR3 is made up of 15 amino acids. CDR3 protein: CASSPQGPSTDTQYF. The CDR3 DNA reads TGTGCCAGCAGTCCACAGGGACCTAGCACAGATACGCAGTATTTT.

This clonotype was observed a few times. V and J are TRBV5-1 and TRBJ2-1; the D call may be TRBD1 or TRBD2 (5 bases each). The germline V gene encodes CDR1 SGHRS and CDR2 YFSETQ. Trimming removed 3 bases at V and 6 bases at J, with 13 bases between. The CDR3 sequence is 14 residues long. The CDR3 sequence: CASSYAGTTNEQFF. In DNA form, the CDR3 reads TGCGCCAGCAGCTATGCAGGGACGACCAATGAGCAGTTCTTC.

V and J are TRBV5-4 and TRBJ2-2, with no clear D. This CDR3 has 17 amino acids. Germline CDR1 is SGHNT and CDR2 is YYREEE (reference sequence). The germline V and J ends were trimmed by 1 base and 2 bases, with 15 bases remaining between them. CDR3 loop: CASSLNYRLANTGELFF. The CDR3 DNA reads as TGTGCCAGCAGCTTGAACTATCGGCTGGCCAACACCGGGGAGCTGTTTTTT.

The DNA of the CDR3 is TGTGCCAGCAGCTCAGCCGGGTCTACTCGGAACTATGGCTACACCTTC. Translating gives CASSSAGSTRNYGYTF. The rearrangement uses TRBV7-8 and TRBJ1-2, with D unresolved. The CDR3 consists of 16 residues. Germline V CDR1 and CDR2: SGHVS, FQNEAQ. V was clipped by 4 bases and J by 2 bases, with 17 bases between them. The variable domain in full, with the rest retrieved from reference TRBV7-8 and TRBJ1-2, is GAGVSQSPRYKVAKRGQDVALRCDPISGHVSLFWYQQALGQGPEFLTYFQNEAQLDKSGLPSDRFFAERPEGSVSTLKIQRTQQEDSAVYLCASSSAGSTRNYGYTFGSGTRLTVV.

There are a few counts of this clonotype. This rearrangement joins TRBV20-1 to TRBJ2-5; D gene uncertain. This CDR3 is built from 14 residues. In germline, CDR1 is DFQATT, CDR2 SNEGSKA (reference sequence). Deletions cut 3 bases from V and 2 bases from J, with 13 bases between. The DNA of the CDR3 is TGCAGTGCTAGCGTCATGCCCAGGCAAGAGACCCAGTACTTC. This sequence encodes CSASVMPRQETQYF.

This sequence joins TRBV20-1 and TRBJ1-6; no reliable D call. CDR1 is DFQATT, CDR2 SNEGSKA, per germline (reference sequence). The CDR3 length is 12 residues. Trimming pared 0 bases from V and 8 bases from J, leaving 5 bases between. CDR3: CSAREGDSPLHF. CDR3 nucleotide sequence: TGCAGTGCTAGAGAGGGTGATTCACCCCTCCACTTT.

V and J are TRBV27 and TRBJ2-5; D is uncertain. The CDR3 has 11 residues. Trimming took off 8 bases at V and 8 bases at J, with 12 bases between the two ends. Per the germline V gene, CDR1 is MNHEY and CDR2 is SMNVEV (reference sequence). The CDR3 loop is CASGYKDTQYF. The CDR3 nucleotides are TGTGCCAGCGGCTACAAGGATACCCAGTACTTC.